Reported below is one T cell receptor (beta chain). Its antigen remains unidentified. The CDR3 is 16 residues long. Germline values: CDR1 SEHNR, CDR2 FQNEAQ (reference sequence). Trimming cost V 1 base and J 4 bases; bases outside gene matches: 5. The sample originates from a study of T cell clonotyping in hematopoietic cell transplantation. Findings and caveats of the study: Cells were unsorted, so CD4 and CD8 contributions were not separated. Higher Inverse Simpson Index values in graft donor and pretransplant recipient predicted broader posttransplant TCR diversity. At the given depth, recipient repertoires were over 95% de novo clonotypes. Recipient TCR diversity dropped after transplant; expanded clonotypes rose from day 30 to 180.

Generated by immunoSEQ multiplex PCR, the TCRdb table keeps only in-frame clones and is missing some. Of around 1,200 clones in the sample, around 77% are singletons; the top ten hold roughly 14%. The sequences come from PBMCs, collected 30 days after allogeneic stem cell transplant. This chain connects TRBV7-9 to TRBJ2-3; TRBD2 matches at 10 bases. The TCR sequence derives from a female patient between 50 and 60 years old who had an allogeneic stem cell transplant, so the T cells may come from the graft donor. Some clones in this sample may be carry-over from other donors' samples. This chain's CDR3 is CASSLDSGRFPDTQYF. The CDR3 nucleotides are TGTGCCAGCAGCTTAGATAGCGGGAGGTTCCCAGATACGCAGTATTTT.